A selection of T cell receptor beta chains follows, all from one sample in a study of T-cell reconstitution after alpha-beta-depleted transplantation in children. MiXCR was run by TCRdb on the PCR reads, yielding one entry per CDR3 protein. The sample lists 350,000 to 450,000 distinct CDR3 sequences; roughly 21% were seen once. Here the sequenced sample was PBMCs from the stem cell graft donor, taken from the stem cell graft. The receptors shown here come from a human donor who donated a stem cell graft to a child with acute myeloid leukemia. The CDR3 runs from the conserved cysteine through the conserved F or W. Each record gives: clone size, J gene, V gene, D gene, CDR3 protein, CDR3 DNA. A D gene is named only where the DNA matches it firmly. Rows may omit the clone size; those that give it use once, few, many or a size class.

abundance: NA; j_gene: TRBJ2-1; v_gene: TRBV20-1; d_gene: TRBD2; CDR3aa: CSVPGLASYNEQFF; CDR3nt: TGCAGTGTCCCGGGACTAGCATCATACAATGAGCAGTTCTTC
abundance: many; j_gene: TRBJ1-4; v_gene: TRBV5-1; d_gene: TRBD1; CDR3aa: CASSLEGRGHEKLFF; CDR3nt: TGCGCCAGCAGCTTGGAGGGCAGGGGGCACGAAAAACTGTTTTTT
abundance: NA; j_gene: TRBJ1-5; v_gene: TRBV7-2; d_gene: TRBD1; CDR3aa: CASSRDRDNQPQHF; CDR3nt: TGTGCCAGCAGCCGAGACAGGGACAATCAGCCCCAGCATTTT
abundance: few; j_gene: TRBJ2-1; v_gene: TRBV9; d_gene: NA; CDR3aa: CASSVSYTYNEQFF; CDR3nt: TGTGCCAGCAGCGTATCCTATACCTACAATGAGCAGTTCTTC
abundance: many; j_gene: TRBJ2-2; v_gene: TRBV29-1; d_gene: TRBD1; CDR3aa: CSVPRTGNTGELFF; CDR3nt: TGCAGCGTTCCCCGGACAGGGAACACCGGGGAGCTGTTTTTT
abundance: NA; j_gene: TRBJ2-7; v_gene: TRBV7-9; d_gene: TRBD2; CDR3aa: CASSFSGIYEQYF; CDR3nt: TGTGCCAGCAGCTTTAGCGGGATCTACGAGCAGTACTTC
abundance: few; j_gene: TRBJ2-5; v_gene: TRBV2; d_gene: NA; CDR3aa: CASSWTVQETQYF; CDR3nt: TGTGCCAGCAGTTGGACAGTCCAAGAGACCCAGTACTTC
abundance: NA; j_gene: TRBJ2-2; v_gene: TRBV12-3/TRBV12-4; d_gene: NA; CDR3aa: CASSPGFSGELFF; CDR3nt: TGTGCCAGCAGCCCTGGGTTCTCCGGGGAGCTGTTTTTT
abundance: many; j_gene: TRBJ1-2; v_gene: TRBV29-1; d_gene: NA; CDR3aa: CSVEGTVSSNYGYTF; CDR3nt: TGCAGCGTTGAAGGAACAGTGTCGAGTAACTATGGCTACACCTTC
abundance: many; j_gene: TRBJ2-7; v_gene: TRBV20-1; d_gene: TRBD2; CDR3aa: CSARRLAGVEQYF; CDR3nt: TGCAGTGCTAGACGGCTAGCGGGAGTCGAGCAGTACTTC
abundance: many; j_gene: TRBJ2-1; v_gene: TRBV6-5; d_gene: TRBD2; CDR3aa: CASSYRKVAGEDEQFF; CDR3nt: TGTGCCAGCAGTTACAGGAAGGTAGCGGGAGAGGATGAGCAGTTCTTC
abundance: NA; j_gene: TRBJ2-7; v_gene: TRBV2; d_gene: TRBD2; CDR3aa: CASSAPGTRRGYF; CDR3nt: TGTGCCAGCAGTGCCCCGGGGACTAGAAGAGGGTACTTC
abundance: many; j_gene: TRBJ2-7; v_gene: TRBV20-1; d_gene: TRBD1; CDR3aa: CSASPGTGASYEQYF; CDR3nt: TGCAGTGCTAGCCCCGGGACAGGGGCCTCCTACGAGCAGTACTTC
abundance: few; j_gene: TRBJ2-3; v_gene: TRBV9; d_gene: TRBD2; CDR3aa: CASSVTSGRATDTQYF; CDR3nt: TGTGCCAGCAGCGTAACTAGCGGGAGGGCCACAGATACGCAGTATTTT
abundance: few; j_gene: TRBJ2-1; v_gene: TRBV28; d_gene: TRBD2; CDR3aa: CASSLGGLAANEQFF; CDR3nt: TGTGCCAGCAGTTTAGGGGGACTAGCGGCCAATGAGCAGTTCTTC
abundance: NA; j_gene: TRBJ2-3; v_gene: TRBV28; d_gene: NA; CDR3aa: CASSLPATDTQYF; CDR3nt: TGTGCCAGCAGTTTACCAGCCACAGATACGCAGTATTTT
abundance: NA; j_gene: TRBJ2-7; v_gene: TRBV20-1; d_gene: NA; CDR3aa: CSARDAHLRGILPEQYF; CDR3nt: TGCAGTGCTAGAGATGCCCACCTCAGGGGTATACTCCCCGAGCAGTACTTC
abundance: few; j_gene: TRBJ2-5; v_gene: TRBV4-1; d_gene: TRBD1; CDR3aa: CASSQNTGGWETQYF; CDR3nt: TGCGCCAGCAGCCAAAATACAGGGGGATGGGAGACCCAGTACTTC
abundance: NA; j_gene: TRBJ2-1; v_gene: TRBV6-1; d_gene: TRBD2; CDR3aa: CASRGGSGVNEQFF; CDR3nt: TGTGCCAGCAGGGGCGGCAGCGGGGTAAATGAGCAGTTCTTC
abundance: NA; j_gene: TRBJ2-1; v_gene: TRBV28; d_gene: NA; CDR3aa: CASSATREQFF; CDR3nt: TGTGCCAGCAGTGCAACCAGAGAGCAGTTCTTC
abundance: few; j_gene: TRBJ2-1; v_gene: TRBV28; d_gene: TRBD1; CDR3aa: CASSSRQGYDNEQFF; CDR3nt: TGTGCCAGCAGTTCCCGACAGGGATACGACAATGAGCAGTTCTTC
abundance: many; j_gene: TRBJ2-7; v_gene: TRBV29-1; d_gene: TRBD1; CDR3aa: CSVEVGGQGGEQYF; CDR3nt: TGCAGCGTTGAAGTTGGGGGACAGGGAGGTGAGCAGTACTTC
abundance: few; j_gene: TRBJ1-5; v_gene: TRBV19; d_gene: TRBD1; CDR3aa: CASRSGQGFYSNQPQHF; CDR3nt: TGTGCCAGCCGCTCGGGACAGGGTTTTTATAGCAATCAGCCCCAGCATTTT
abundance: NA; j_gene: TRBJ1-1; v_gene: TRBV9; d_gene: NA; CDR3aa: CASSVEGQGPNTEAFF; CDR3nt: TGTGCCAGCAGCGTAGAAGGTCAGGGGCCGAACACTGAAGCTTTCTTT
abundance: many; j_gene: TRBJ2-7; v_gene: TRBV20-1; d_gene: NA; CDR3aa: CSATHAQTYEQYF; CDR3nt: TGCAGTGCTACACACGCGCAGACTTACGAGCAGTACTTC
abundance: few; j_gene: TRBJ2-1; v_gene: TRBV4-2; d_gene: TRBD2; CDR3aa: CASSQGGTNNEQFF; CDR3nt: TGTGCCAGCAGCCAAGGGGGGACTAACAATGAGCAGTTCTTC
abundance: NA; j_gene: TRBJ2-7; v_gene: TRBV29-1; d_gene: NA; CDR3aa: CSVRSGTYEQYF; CDR3nt: TGCAGCGTTCGTTCAGGTACCTACGAGCAGTACTTC
abundance: NA; j_gene: TRBJ2-7; v_gene: TRBV29-1; d_gene: NA; CDR3aa: CSVGQASYEQYF; CDR3nt: TGCAGCGTTGGGCAGGCATCCTACGAGCAGTACTTC
abundance: NA; j_gene: TRBJ2-1; v_gene: TRBV24-1; d_gene: NA; CDR3aa: CATSDFRQYNEQFF; CDR3nt: TGTGCCACCAGTGATTTCCGACAGTACAATGAGCAGTTCTTC
abundance: NA; j_gene: TRBJ2-2; v_gene: TRBV3-1; d_gene: TRBD2; CDR3aa: CASSPSGRAGELFF; CDR3nt: TGTGCCAGCAGCCCATCAGGGAGGGCCGGGGAGCTGTTTTTT
abundance: few; j_gene: TRBJ2-6; v_gene: TRBV5-1; d_gene: NA; CDR3aa: CASSLGGQPNSGANVLTF; CDR3nt: TGCGCCAGCAGCTTGGGAGGCCAGCCAAACTCTGGGGCCAACGTCCTGACTTTC
abundance: many; j_gene: TRBJ2-1; v_gene: TRBV12-3/TRBV12-4; d_gene: TRBD2; CDR3aa: CASSPERGSSYNEQFF; CDR3nt: TGTGCCAGCAGTCCCGAGCGGGGGAGCTCCTACAATGAGCAGTTCTTC
abundance: NA; j_gene: TRBJ2-7; v_gene: TRBV5-5; d_gene: NA; CDR3aa: CASSSSMTGNYEQYF; CDR3nt: TGTGCCAGCAGCTCTAGTATGACAGGAAACTACGAGCAGTACTTC
abundance: few; j_gene: TRBJ2-4; v_gene: TRBV5-1; d_gene: TRBD2; CDR3aa: CASSLEAGDIQYF; CDR3nt: TGCGCCAGCAGCTTGGAGGCGGGAGACATTCAGTACTTC
abundance: many; j_gene: TRBJ2-7; v_gene: TRBV12-3/TRBV12-4; d_gene: NA; CDR3aa: CASSLDVAYEQYF; CDR3nt: TGTGCCAGCAGCCTCGACGTGGCCTACGAGCAGTACTTC
abundance: NA; j_gene: TRBJ2-1; v_gene: TRBV27; d_gene: TRBD2; CDR3aa: CASSLGTSGRAYEQFF; CDR3nt: TGTGCCAGCAGTTTAGGGACTAGCGGGAGGGCATATGAGCAGTTCTTC
abundance: NA; j_gene: TRBJ1-6; v_gene: TRBV28; d_gene: TRBD1; CDR3aa: CASSSPGQGWSPLHF; CDR3nt: TGTGCCAGCAGTTCTCCGGGACAGGGGTGGTCACCCCTCCACTTT